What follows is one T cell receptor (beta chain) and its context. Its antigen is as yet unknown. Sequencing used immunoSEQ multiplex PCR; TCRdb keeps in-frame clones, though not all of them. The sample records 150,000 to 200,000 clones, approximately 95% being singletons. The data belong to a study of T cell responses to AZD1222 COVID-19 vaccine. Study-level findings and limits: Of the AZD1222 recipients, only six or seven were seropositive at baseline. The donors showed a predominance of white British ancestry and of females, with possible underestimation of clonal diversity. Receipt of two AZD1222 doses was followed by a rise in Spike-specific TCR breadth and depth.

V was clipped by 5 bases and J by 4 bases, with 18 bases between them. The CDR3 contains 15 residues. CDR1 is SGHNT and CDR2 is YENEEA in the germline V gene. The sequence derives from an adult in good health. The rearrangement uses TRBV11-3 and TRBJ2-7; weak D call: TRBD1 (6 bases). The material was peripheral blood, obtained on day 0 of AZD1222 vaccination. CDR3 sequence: CASSPDPDRPYEQYF. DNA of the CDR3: TGTGCCAGCAGCCCAGACCCGGACAGACCTTACGAGCAGTACTTC.